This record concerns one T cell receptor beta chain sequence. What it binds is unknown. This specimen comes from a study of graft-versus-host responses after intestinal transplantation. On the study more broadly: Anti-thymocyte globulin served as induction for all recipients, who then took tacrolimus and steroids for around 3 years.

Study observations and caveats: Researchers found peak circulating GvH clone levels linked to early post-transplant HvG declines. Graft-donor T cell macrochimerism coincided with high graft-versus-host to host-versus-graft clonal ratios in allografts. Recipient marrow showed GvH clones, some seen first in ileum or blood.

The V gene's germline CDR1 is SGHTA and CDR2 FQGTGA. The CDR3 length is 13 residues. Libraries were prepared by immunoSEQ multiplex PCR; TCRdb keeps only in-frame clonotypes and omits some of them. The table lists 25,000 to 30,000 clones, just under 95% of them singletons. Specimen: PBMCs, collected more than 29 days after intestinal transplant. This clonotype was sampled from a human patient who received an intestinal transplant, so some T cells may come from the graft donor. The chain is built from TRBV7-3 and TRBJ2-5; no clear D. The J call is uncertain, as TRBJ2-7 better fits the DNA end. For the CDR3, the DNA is TGTGCCAGCAGCTCTCAAGAAGGCCACGAGCAGTACTTC. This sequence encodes CASSSQEGHEQYF.